This note documents a single TCR beta chain sequence. Its target is not known. This specimen belongs to a study of metastatic and nonmetastatic thyroid tumors. Study-wide results and limits: It was reportedly found that TCR beta diversity was significantly higher in malignant thyroid tumors than in benign nodules, a difference seen in both blood and tumor samples.

Germline-derived CDR1 and CDR2 are SNHLY and FYNNEI. V shed 6 bases and J shed 6 bases, with 13 bases lying between them. CDR3 length: 13 amino acids. Ahead of thyroid surgery, no patient had received treatment of any kind. Via MiXCR, TCRdb re-called the PCR reads. In the table there are under 25,000 clones, 22% of which are singletons. Sequenced: adjacent normal tissue. This receptor was obtained from a female donor with papillary thyroid cancer or a benign thyroid nodule (not recorded which). Some clones in this sample may be carry-over from other donors' samples. The chain links TRBV2 to TRBJ2-3; D is uncertain. CDR3 loop: CASRFFSPDTQYF. CDR3 DNA sequence: TGTGCCAGCAGATTCTTTTCCCCCGATACGCAGTATTTT.